A selection of T cell receptor beta chains follows, all from one sample in a study of vaccination and CD4 T cells after COVID-19. Their antigens remain unidentified. TCRdb fed the PCR reads into MiXCR, producing one record per CDR3 protein. The sample holds tens of thousands of distinct CDR3 sequences, under 55% seen once. Sequencing was done on a sample of CD4+ T cells from blood, cultured in vitro. These receptors all come from a human donor who had recovered from COVID-19. Each CDR3 is given without its conserved first and last residue. Fields, in order: CDR3 protein, V gene, J gene.

ASSLGQIYEQY	TRBV5-1	TRBJ2-7
ASSSVQGIYNEQF	TRBV6-5	TRBJ2-1
SAREGTAQETQY	TRBV20-1	TRBJ2-5
ATSSTRDRGADTQY	TRBV15	TRBJ2-3
SARDRLAGGMILAY	TRBV20-1	TRBJ2-3
SATRTSGPYEQY	TRBV20-1	TRBJ2-7
ASSPTGQGYGYT	TRBV5-5	TRBJ1-2
SARDQRQGIYEQY	TRBV20-1	TRBJ2-7
ASSLAGLLGTEAF	TRBV11-2	TRBJ1-1
SARDSVQRKETQY	TRBV20-1	TRBJ2-5
ASSRLAGGPGEQF	TRBV7-9	TRBJ2-1
SAEFNEKLF	TRBV20-1	TRBJ1-4
ASSNDYEQY	TRBV19	TRBJ2-7
ASSQAGSNQPQH	TRBV4-1	TRBJ1-5
AWTTLRGGKRGYT	TRBV30	TRBJ1-2
ASGTAGNTIY	TRBV9	TRBJ1-3
ASSARGSSSYNEQF	TRBV27	TRBJ2-1
ASSPWTGLAKNIQY	TRBV5-5	TRBJ2-4
ASSEASSGTRNQPQH	TRBV2	TRBJ1-5
ASSAGRETYEQY	TRBV19	TRBJ2-7
ASSLQGAGNTIY	TRBV5-5	TRBJ1-3
ASSSGTGGETQY	TRBV6-1	TRBJ2-5
ASSLVVTNTGELF	TRBV11-2	TRBJ2-2
ATSDSFPGPKSGANVLT	TRBV24-1	TRBJ2-6
ASSALLAGDYEQY	TRBV19	TRBJ2-7
ASSEAHKPSYGYT	TRBV2	TRBJ1-2
ASSIVGTGGLETQY	TRBV19	TRBJ2-5
ASSEVGAPNQPQH	TRBV2	TRBJ1-5
ASSPGTSGAFSSYEQY	TRBV6-2/TRBV6-3	TRBJ2-7
ASSYQRIDSGVLGTQY	TRBV6-5	TRBJ2-5
ASRGWFGLAGGTGETQY	TRBV6-1	TRBJ2-5
ASSLSSGGAGEKLF	TRBV27	TRBJ1-4
ATSEDRGRLDEQY	TRBV15	TRBJ2-7
ASSTRLSGWTDTQY	TRBV11-1	TRBJ2-3
ASSFQGEGTEAF	TRBV5-1	TRBJ1-1
ASRGTGRNSNYGYT	TRBV6-1	TRBJ1-2
ASSPGTSVTDTQY	TRBV5-4	TRBJ2-3
ASSLSPLWRDSNTGELF	TRBV12-3/TRBV12-4	TRBJ2-2
ASSLAGPNTEAF	TRBV11-2	TRBJ1-1
ASSARDRGGAGQPQH	TRBV6-1	TRBJ1-5
ASSLWGSSYSEQF	TRBV5-1	TRBJ2-1
ASSPPGQGSGDTQY	TRBV28	TRBJ2-3
AISETNYGYT	TRBV10-3	TRBJ1-2
SAVTSGRANEQF	TRBV20-1	TRBJ2-1
ATSDPGTGNTGELF	TRBV24-1	TRBJ2-2
AIRAGRGWGETQY	TRBV10-3	TRBJ2-5
ASSLGETGTEAF	TRBV11-2	TRBJ1-1
ASSPSGGWDNYGYT	TRBV18	TRBJ1-2
ASSYRRAVGETQY	TRBV6-2/TRBV6-3	TRBJ2-5
ASSYLRRGSYNEQF	TRBV6-5	TRBJ2-1
ASSFQGPGGYT	TRBV28	TRBJ1-2
ATSRAGPGGAF	TRBV15	TRBJ1-1
ASSVGNTEAF	TRBV2	TRBJ1-1
SVGGQGKEKLF	TRBV20-1	TRBJ1-4